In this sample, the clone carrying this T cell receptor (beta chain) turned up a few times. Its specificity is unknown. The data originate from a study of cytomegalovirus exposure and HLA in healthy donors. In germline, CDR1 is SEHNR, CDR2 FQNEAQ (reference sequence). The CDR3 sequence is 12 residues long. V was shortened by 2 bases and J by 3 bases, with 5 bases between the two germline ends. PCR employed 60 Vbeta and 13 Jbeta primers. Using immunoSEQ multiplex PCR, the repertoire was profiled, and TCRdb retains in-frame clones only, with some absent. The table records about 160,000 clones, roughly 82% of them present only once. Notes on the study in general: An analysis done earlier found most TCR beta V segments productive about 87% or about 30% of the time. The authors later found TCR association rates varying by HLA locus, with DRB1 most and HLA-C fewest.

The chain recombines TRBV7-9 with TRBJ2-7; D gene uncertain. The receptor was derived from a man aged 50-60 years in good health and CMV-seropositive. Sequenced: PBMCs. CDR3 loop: CASSLFRYEQYF. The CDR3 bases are TGTGCCAGCAGCTTATTCCGCTACGAGCAGTACTTC.